Below are 22 T cell receptor beta chains sequenced from a single sample in a study of cytomegalovirus exposure and HLA in healthy donors. PCR employed 60 Vbeta and 13 Jbeta primers. Clones were sequenced by immunoSEQ multiplex PCR, and TCRdb holds only the in-frame ones, with some missing. The ten top clones account for under 6.5%, within a sample of some 75,000 clones. Sequenced input: PBMCs. These receptors were collected from a man aged 40-50 years in good health and CMV-seronegative.

The chain employs TRBV9 and TRBJ1-4; D not certain. Germline V gene data show CDR1 as SGDLS and CDR2 as YYNGEE. This CDR3 contains 15 residues. V lost 4 bases, J lost 3 bases, and 13 bases lay in between. This chain's CDR3 is CASSPRGFSNEKLFF. Here the CDR3 DNA reads TGTGCCAGCAGCCCCCGCGGGTTTTCTAATGAAAAACTGTTTTTT. The complete variable domain, with remaining parts taken from reference TRBV9 and TRBJ1-4, reads DSGVTQTPKHLITATGQRVTLRCSPRSGDLSVYWYQQSLDQGLQFLIQYYNGEERAKGNILERFSAQQFPDLHSELNLSSLELGDSALYFCASSPRGFSNEKLFFGSGTQLSVL.

The rearrangement joins TRBV30 to TRBJ1-3; D gene uncertain. CDR1 is GTSNPN and CDR2 is SVGIG in the germline V gene (reference sequence). Trimming removed 4 bases from V and 3 bases from J, with 16 bases in between. This CDR3 has 15 residues. CDR3 coding DNA: TGTGCCTGGAATAATGGCAATGTCGATGGAAACACCATATATTTT. Amino acid sequence: CAWNNGNVDGNTIYF.

The V call is TRBV5-1, the J call TRBJ1-1; D is ambiguous. Germline CDR1 SGHRS, CDR2 YFSETQ. Between the trimmed V and J ends, which lost 0 bases and 8 bases, there was a span of 11 bases. The CDR3 extends over 13 amino acids. Written as DNA, the CDR3 is TGCGCCAGCAGCTTGGTTCCCGGGTCCGAAGCTTTCTTT. This sequence encodes CASSLVPGSEAFF.

The chain couples TRBV4-2 to TRBJ1-1; a weak D match, TRBD1 (6 bases). V was clipped by 0 bases and J by 5 bases, with 16 bases between them. The CDR3 is 16 amino acids. Looked up from germline, CDR1 is LGHNA and CDR2 is YNFKEQ. CDR3 sequence (DNA): TGTGCCAGCAGCCAAGATGGGAGGGGGATGGGGACTGAAGCTTTCTTT. It codes for CASSQDGRGMGTEAFF.

The chain couples TRBV9 to TRBJ1-2; 8 bases map to TRBD1. Germline assignment: CDR1 SGDLS and CDR2 YYNGEE. The CDR3 covers 14 residues. V trimming: 6 bases; J trimming: 8 bases; junction bases outside the gene matches: 12. The CDR3 here is CASTPGQAPGGYTF. Written as DNA, the CDR3 is TGTGCCAGCACGCCGGGACAGGCCCCGGGGGGCTACACCTTC.

V and J are TRBV11-3 and TRBJ2-1, with 11 nucleotides matching TRBD2. CDR3 length: 15 residues. Germline-derived CDR1 and CDR2 are SGHNT and YENEEA. V gave up 5 bases and J gave up 4 bases; unmatched junction bases: 4. The CDR3 loop reads CASSPRLAGYNEQFF. DNA for the CDR3: TGTGCCAGCAGCCCGCGACTAGCGGGGTACAATGAGCAGTTCTTC.

V is TRBV5-1 and J is TRBJ1-3, with 8 bases fitting TRBD1. CDR1 is SGHRS and CDR2 is YFSETQ in the germline V gene. V was pared by 4 bases and J by 6 bases, with 6 bases of the junction left unmatched. The CDR3 runs 14 residues. CDR3 region: CASSRGQAENTIYF. DNA for the CDR3: TGCGCCAGCAGCCGGGGACAGGCGGAAAACACCATATATTTT.

The V gene is TRBV9, the J gene TRBJ2-5, with D maybe TRBD1 (6 bases). Gene TRBJ2-7 matches the end of the DNA better, so the J call may be wrong. This CDR3 is 15 amino acids long. Germline lookup yields CDR1 SGDLS and CDR2 YYNGEE. The CDR3: CASSESPGHDYEQYF. The CDR3 region has the DNA TGTGCCAGCAGCGAGTCCCCGGGACACGACTACGAGCAGTACTTC.

V is TRBV9 and J is TRBJ2-7; 9 bases agree with TRBD2. This CDR3 spans 14 amino acids. With 4 bases clipped from V and 4 bases from J, the junction kept 6 bases outside the gene matches. Germline-derived CDR1 and CDR2 are SGDLS and YYNGEE. The CDR3 region has the DNA TGTGCCAGCAGCCTCGGAGCGGGAGGTTACGAGCAGTACTTC. It specifies CASSLGAGGYEQYF.

CDR3 in DNA: TGTGCCAGCAGAGGGCTAGCGGTAACCACAGATACGCAGTATTTT. Encoded protein: CASRGLAVTTDTQYF. The chain carries TRBV6-5 and TRBJ2-3; TRBD2 matches 7 bases. The CDR3 extends over 15 amino acids. Germline trimming cut 6 bases from V and 2 bases from J; bases unmatched to any gene: 8. CDR1 MNHEY and CDR2 SVGAGI come from the germline V gene.

V is TRBV19 and J is TRBJ1-2, with unresolved D. The CDR3 is 13 amino acids. Germline CDR1 reads LNHDA; CDR2 reads SQIVND (reference sequence). The germline V and J ends were trimmed by 6 bases and 0 bases, with 8 bases remaining between them. This chain's CDR3 is CASSWRANYGYTF. The CDR3 DNA sequence: TGTGCCAGTAGCTGGAGAGCTAACTATGGCTACACCTTC. The entire variable domain, with the rest obtained from reference TRBV19 and TRBJ1-2, is as follows: DGGITQSPKYLFRKEGQNVTLSCEQNLNHDAMYWYRQDPGQGLRLIYYSQIVNDFQKGDIAEGYSVSREKKESFPLTVTSAQKNPTAFYLCASSWRANYGYTFGSGTRLTVV.

The chain joins TRBV18 to TRBJ1-4, with 9 bases fitting TRBD1. Losses at the gene ends were 3 bases for V and 6 bases for J; bases not matched to a gene: 14. The CDR3 has 18 residues. Germline CDR1 is KGHSH and CDR2 is LQKENI. The CDR3 DNA reads TGTGCCAGCTCACCCTACCCAAGGACAGGGGTCGAAGATGAAAAACTGTTTTTT. Encoded protein: CASSPYPRTGVEDEKLFF.

The genes are TRBV7-9 and TRBJ2-5, with D possibly matching TRBD2 (6 bases). Germline assignment: CDR1 SEHNR and CDR2 FQNEAQ (reference sequence). Trimming took 7 bases from V and 5 from J, leaving 14 bases between them. The CDR3 is 13 amino acids. CDR3 nucleotide sequence: TGTGCCAGCAAAAACAGTGGGGGGGAGACCCAGTACTTC. Translated: CASKNSGGETQYF.

The rearrangement joins TRBV9 to TRBJ2-3; weak D call: TRBD2 (6 bases). Deletions cut 0 bases from V and 4 bases from J, with 15 bases between. CDR1 and CDR2 (germline): SGDLS, YYNGEE. The CDR3 is 16 amino acids. The DNA of the CDR3 is TGTGCCAGCAGCGTAGCGGAGGGTGAGGCCGCAGATACGCAGTATTTT. Its translation: CASSVAEGEAADTQYF.

The chain recombines TRBV4-3 with TRBJ2-2; TRBD2 matches 7 bases. Per the germline V gene, CDR1 is LGHNA and CDR2 is YSLEER. This CDR3 comprises 16 residues. V was clipped by 4 bases and J by 2 bases; unmatched bases: 7. The CDR3 sequence: CASSPSRDYNTGELFF. In nucleotides, the CDR3 is TGCGCCAGCAGCCCATCCCGGGACTATAACACCGGGGAGCTGTTTTTT.

This sequence joins TRBV28 and TRBJ2-2; 11 positions agree with TRBD2. CDR3 length: 18 amino acids. V gave up 6 bases and J gave up 1 base; unmatched junction bases: 10. Per the germline V gene, CDR1 is MDHEN and CDR2 is SYDVKM. Here the CDR3 DNA reads TGTGCCAGCAGCTCCGTATACCTAGCGGGAGGGAACACCGGGGAGCTGTTTTTT. Amino acids: CASSSVYLAGGNTGELFF.

CDR3 loop: CASSPSGSLYEQYF. In DNA form, the CDR3 reads TGTGCCAGCAGTCCTAGCGGGTCACTCTACGAGCAGTACTTC. This chain uses TRBV6-5 with TRBJ2-7; the match to TRBD2 covers 8 bases. The CDR3 runs to 14 residues. After removal of 5 bases from V and 3 bases from J, the junction contained 6 bases not matched to a gene. Germline V CDR1 and CDR2: MNHEY, SVGAGI.

The chain uses TRBV6-1 and TRBJ2-2; 10 bases are a match to TRBD2. CDR3 size: 15 residues. Germline V gene lookup returns CDR1 MNHNS and CDR2 SASEGT. Trimming took 4 bases from V and 5 from J; bases not matched to a gene: 4. CDR3 DNA sequence: TGTGCCAGCAGTGGACTAGCGGGCGATACCGGGGAGCTGTTTTTT. Its translation is CASSGLAGDTGELFF.

The rearrangement links TRBV10-2 to TRBJ2-3, with 11 bases matching TRBD2. With 6 bases clipped from V and 1 base from J, the junction kept 9 bases outside the gene matches. In germline, CDR1 is WSHSY, CDR2 SAAADI. CDR3 length equals 17 residues. The CDR3 bases are TGCGCCAGCAGGATTAGCGGGGGGGCCGGTGGCACAGATACGCAGTATTTT. The encoded protein is CASRISGGAGGTDTQYF.

V and J are TRBV6-5 and TRBJ2-1; 9 bases are a match to TRBD2. The ends lost 5 bases at V and 10 bases at J; junction bases unmatched: 12. The CDR3 extends over 15 amino acids. Germline V gene sequence: CDR1 MNHEY, CDR2 SVGAGI. CDR3 loop: CASSPPGGRAGEQFF. DNA for the CDR3: TGTGCCAGCAGTCCCCCCGGCGGGAGGGCCGGGGAGCAGTTCTTC.

The chain carries TRBV15 and TRBJ2-1; 9 bases align to TRBD1. After removal of 0 bases from V and 5 bases from J, the junction contained 5 bases not matched to a gene. CDR3 length: 16 amino acids. Germline CDR1 LNHNV, CDR2 YYDKDF (reference sequence). The CDR3 loop is CATSRDPGTGNNEQFF. In DNA, the CDR3 is TGTGCCACCAGCAGAGACCCCGGGACAGGGAACAATGAGCAGTTCTTC.

The chain has TRBV18 and TRBJ2-1, with 10 bases identical to TRBD1. Germline CDR1 and CDR2: KGHSH and LQKENI. V trimming: 7 bases; J trimming: 4 bases; junction bases outside the gene matches: 4. This CDR3 region has 14 residues. The CDR3 region is CASYTGQGYNEQFF. The CDR3 DNA reads as TGTGCCAGCTACACGGGACAGGGGTACAATGAGCAGTTCTTC.